This TCR beta chain was profiled in a study of metastatic and nonmetastatic thyroid tumors. Study summary: Comparative analysis of repertoires was undertaken across blood and tumor or nodule tissue obtained from malignant and benign thyroid patients. Study-wide results and caveats: Benign nodules reportedly had significantly lower TCR beta diversity than malignant thyroid tumors in blood and tumor.

Each patient went into thyroid surgery without having received any treatment. This clone was observed many times. Its antigen is undetermined. With MiXCR, TCRdb reprocessed the PCR reads. The sample carries about 23,000 clones, over 20% recorded once. The sequence was collected from a female donor with papillary thyroid cancer or a benign thyroid nodule (not recorded which). Some clones in this sample may be carry-over from other donors' samples. Input material: blood.

The CDR3 region has the DNA TGTGCCAGCAGCTTAGTTCAGGGATCACAAGAGACCCAGTACTTC. This gives the protein CASSLVQGSQETQYF. The chain links TRBV13 to TRBJ2-5; weak D call: TRBD1 (5 bases). Germline CDR1 and CDR2: PRHDT and FYEKMQ (reference sequence). This CDR3 has 15 amino acids. Trimming took 1 base from V and 2 from J, leaving 11 bases between them.